Described below is a single TCR beta chain sequence and its context. The antigen is not known. These data come from a study of CD8 T cells in ankylosing spondylitis. The V gene end was trimmed by 4 bases and the J gene end by 4 bases; junction bases not matched to a gene: 9. Germline lookup yields CDR1 SGHRS and CDR2 YFSETQ. This CDR3 comprises 15 residues. One entry per CDR3 protein results from TCRdb running MiXCR on the 5' RACE reads. The table shows a few hundred thousand distinct CDR3 sequences, with around 22% occurring only once. Broader study findings: From matched ankylosing spondylitis synovial fluid, disease-linked clones were reportedly recovered at significantly enriched levels. It appeared that ankylosing spondylitis blood was characterized by a TCR beta motif of several highly homologous variants.

This receptor was identified in a male donor with ankylosing spondylitis. Material: blood, either unsorted or a sorted T cell fraction (not recorded which). This rearrangement joins TRBV5-1 to TRBJ2-5; 8 bases align to TRBD2. The CDR3 DNA follows: TGCGCCAGCAGCCCGGGACTAGGGTTTGCAGAGACCCAGTACTTC. Translation gives CASSPGLGFAETQYF.